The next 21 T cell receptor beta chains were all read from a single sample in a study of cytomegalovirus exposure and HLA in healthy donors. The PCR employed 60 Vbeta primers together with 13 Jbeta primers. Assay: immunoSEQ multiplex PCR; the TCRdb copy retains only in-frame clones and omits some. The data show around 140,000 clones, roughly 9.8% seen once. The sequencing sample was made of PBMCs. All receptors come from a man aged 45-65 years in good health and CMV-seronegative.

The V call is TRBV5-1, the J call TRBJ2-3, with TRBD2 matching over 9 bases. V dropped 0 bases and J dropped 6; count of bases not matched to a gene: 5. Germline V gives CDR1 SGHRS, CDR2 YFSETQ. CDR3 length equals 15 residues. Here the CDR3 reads CASSLEAGGLDTQYF. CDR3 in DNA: TGCGCCAGCAGCTTGGAGGCGGGGGGGCTGGATACGCAGTATTTT. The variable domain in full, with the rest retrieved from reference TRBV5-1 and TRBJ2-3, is KAGVTQTPRYLIKTRGQQVTLSCSPISGHRSVSWYQQTPGQGLQFLFEYFSETQRNKGNFPGRFSGRQFSNSRSEMNVSTLELGDSALYLCASSLEAGGLDTQYFGPGTRLTVL.

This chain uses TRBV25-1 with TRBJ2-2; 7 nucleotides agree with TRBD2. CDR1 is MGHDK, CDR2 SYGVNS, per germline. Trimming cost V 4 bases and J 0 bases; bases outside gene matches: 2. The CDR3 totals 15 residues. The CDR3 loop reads CASSGGLANTGELFF. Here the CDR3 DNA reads TGTGCCAGCAGTGGAGGACTAGCGAACACCGGGGAGCTGTTTTTT.

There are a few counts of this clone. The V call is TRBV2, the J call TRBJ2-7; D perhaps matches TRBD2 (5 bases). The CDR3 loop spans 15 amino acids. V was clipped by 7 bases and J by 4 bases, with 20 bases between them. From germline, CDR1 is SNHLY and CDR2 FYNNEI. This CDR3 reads CASKTRVLEEYEQYF. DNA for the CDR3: TGTGCCAGCAAAACGAGGGTACTAGAGGAATACGAGCAGTACTTC.

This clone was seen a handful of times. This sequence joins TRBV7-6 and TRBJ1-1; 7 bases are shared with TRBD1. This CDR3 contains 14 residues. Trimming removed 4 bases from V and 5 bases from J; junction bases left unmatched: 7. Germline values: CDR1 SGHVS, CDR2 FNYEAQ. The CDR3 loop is CASSSQTGETEAFF. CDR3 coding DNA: TGTGCCAGCAGCTCCCAAACAGGGGAGACTGAAGCTTTCTTT.

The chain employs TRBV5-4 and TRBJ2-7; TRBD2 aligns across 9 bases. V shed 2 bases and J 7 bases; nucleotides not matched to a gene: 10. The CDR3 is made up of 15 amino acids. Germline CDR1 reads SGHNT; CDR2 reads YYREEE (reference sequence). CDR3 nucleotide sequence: TGTGCCAGCAGCTTTAGGGCGGGAGGGCCGGGTGAGCAGTACTTC. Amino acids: CASSFRAGGPGEQYF.

CDR3 coding DNA: TGTGCCAGCAGTGAATCCCTCGGAGACAGTGAAGCTTTCTTT. Amino acids: CASSESLGDSEAFF. The genes are TRBV25-1 and TRBJ1-1; possibly TRBD1 for D (5 bases). The V end was cut by 1 base, the J end by 7 bases, with 13 bases between. Germline loops: CDR1 MGHDK, CDR2 SYGVNS. This CDR3 is 14 amino acids long.

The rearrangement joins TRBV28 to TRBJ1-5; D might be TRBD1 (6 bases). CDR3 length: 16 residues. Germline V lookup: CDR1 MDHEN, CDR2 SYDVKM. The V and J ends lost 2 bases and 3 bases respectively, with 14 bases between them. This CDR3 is CASSLGAGAFNQPQHF. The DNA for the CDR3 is TGTGCCAGCAGTTTAGGAGCAGGGGCCTTCAATCAGCCCCAGCATTTT.

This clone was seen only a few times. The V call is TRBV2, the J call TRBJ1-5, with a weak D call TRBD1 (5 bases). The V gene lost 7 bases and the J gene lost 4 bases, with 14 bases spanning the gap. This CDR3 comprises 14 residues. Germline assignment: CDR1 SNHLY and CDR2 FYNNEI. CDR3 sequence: CASTRQGVNQPQHF. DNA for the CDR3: TGTGCCAGCACCCGGCAAGGGGTAAATCAGCCCCAGCATTTT.

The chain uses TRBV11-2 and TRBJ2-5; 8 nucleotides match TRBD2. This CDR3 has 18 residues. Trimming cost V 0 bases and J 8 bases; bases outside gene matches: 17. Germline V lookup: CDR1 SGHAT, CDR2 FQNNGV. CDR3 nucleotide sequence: TGTGCCAGCAGCTTAGATCTCCTCGGACTAGCCCATGACTATACCCAGTACTTC. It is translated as CASSLDLLGLAHDYTQYF.

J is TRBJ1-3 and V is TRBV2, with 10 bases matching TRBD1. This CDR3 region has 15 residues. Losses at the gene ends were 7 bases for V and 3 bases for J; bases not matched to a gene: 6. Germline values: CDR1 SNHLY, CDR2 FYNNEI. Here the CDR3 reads CASKVDRGNGNTIYF. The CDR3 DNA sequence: TGTGCCAGCAAAGTGGACAGGGGGAATGGAAACACCATATATTTT.

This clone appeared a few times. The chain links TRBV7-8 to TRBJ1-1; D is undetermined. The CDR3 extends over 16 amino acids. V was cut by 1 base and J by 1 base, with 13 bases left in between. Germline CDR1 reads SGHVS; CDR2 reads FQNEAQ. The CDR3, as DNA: TGTGCCAGCAGCTTAGTCCTTGGCGGAAGGAACACTGAAGCTTTCTTT. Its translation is CASSLVLGGRNTEAFF.

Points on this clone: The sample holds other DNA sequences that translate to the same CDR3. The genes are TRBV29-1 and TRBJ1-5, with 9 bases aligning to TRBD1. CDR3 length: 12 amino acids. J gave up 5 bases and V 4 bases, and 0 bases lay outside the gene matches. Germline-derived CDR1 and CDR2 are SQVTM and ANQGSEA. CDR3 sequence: CSVGQGDQPQHF. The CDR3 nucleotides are TGCAGCGTTGGACAGGGGGATCAGCCCCAGCATTTT.

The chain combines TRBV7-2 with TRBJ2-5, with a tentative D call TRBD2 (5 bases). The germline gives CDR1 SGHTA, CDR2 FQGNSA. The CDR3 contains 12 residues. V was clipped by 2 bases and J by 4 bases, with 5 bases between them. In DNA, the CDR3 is TGTGCCAGCAGCTTACGGGGAGAGACCCAGTACTTC. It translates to CASSLRGETQYF.

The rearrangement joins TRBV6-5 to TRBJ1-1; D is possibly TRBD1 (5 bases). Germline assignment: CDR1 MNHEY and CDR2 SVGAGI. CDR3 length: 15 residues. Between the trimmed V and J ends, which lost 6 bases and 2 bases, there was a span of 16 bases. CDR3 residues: CASSLREGPNTEAFF. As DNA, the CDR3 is TGTGCCAGCAGCTTACGGGAGGGGCCAAACACTGAAGCTTTCTTT.

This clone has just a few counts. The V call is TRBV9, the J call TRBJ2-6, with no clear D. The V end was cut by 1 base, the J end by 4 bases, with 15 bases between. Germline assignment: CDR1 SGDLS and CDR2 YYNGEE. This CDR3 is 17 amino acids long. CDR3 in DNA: TGTGCCAGCAGCGTAATCGACTTCCTGAGGGGGGCCAACGTCCTGACTTTC. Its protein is CASSVIDFLRGANVLTF.

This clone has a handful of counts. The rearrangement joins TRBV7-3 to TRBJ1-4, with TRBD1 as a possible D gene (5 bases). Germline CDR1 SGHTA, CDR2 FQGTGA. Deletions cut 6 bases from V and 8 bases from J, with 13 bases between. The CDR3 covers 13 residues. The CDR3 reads CASRLRGCEKLFF. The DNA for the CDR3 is TGTGCCAGCAGACTGCGGGGGTGCGAAAAACTGTTTTTT. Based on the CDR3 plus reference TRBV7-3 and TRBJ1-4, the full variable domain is GAGVSQTPSNKVTEKGKYVELRCDPISGHTALYWYRQSLGQGPEFLIYFQGTGAADDSGLPNDRFFAVRPEGSVSTLKIQRTERGDSAVYLCASRLRGCEKLFFGSGTQLSVL.

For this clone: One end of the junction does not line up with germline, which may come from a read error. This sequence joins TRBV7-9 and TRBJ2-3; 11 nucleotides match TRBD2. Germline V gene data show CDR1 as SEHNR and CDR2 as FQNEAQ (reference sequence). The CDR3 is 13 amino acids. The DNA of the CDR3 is TGTGCCAGCAGCTTAATTGGGCTAGCGGGGGGTGCTTTT. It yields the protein CASSLIGLAGGAF.

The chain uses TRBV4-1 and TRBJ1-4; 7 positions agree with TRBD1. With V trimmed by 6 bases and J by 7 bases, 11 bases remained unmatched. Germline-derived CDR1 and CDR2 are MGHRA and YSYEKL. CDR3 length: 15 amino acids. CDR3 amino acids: CASRSGGGMGEKLFF. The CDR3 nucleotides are TGCGCCAGCAGATCCGGAGGGGGCATGGGTGAAAAACTGTTTTTT.

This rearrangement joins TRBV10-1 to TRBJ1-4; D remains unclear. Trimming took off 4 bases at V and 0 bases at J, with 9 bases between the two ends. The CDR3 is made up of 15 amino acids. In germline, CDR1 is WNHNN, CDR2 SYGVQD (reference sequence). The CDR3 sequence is CASSGLFPTNEKLFF. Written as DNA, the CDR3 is TGCGCCAGCAGTGGTTTATTCCCAACTAATGAAAAACTGTTTTTT.

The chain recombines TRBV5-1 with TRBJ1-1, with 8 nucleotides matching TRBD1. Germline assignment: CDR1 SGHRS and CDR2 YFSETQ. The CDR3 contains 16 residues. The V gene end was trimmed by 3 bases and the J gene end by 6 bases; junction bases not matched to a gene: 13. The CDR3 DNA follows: TGCGCCAGCAGCTCACAGGGGGGTAAATTCGTCCCTGAAGCTTTCTTT. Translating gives CASSSQGGKFVPEAFF.

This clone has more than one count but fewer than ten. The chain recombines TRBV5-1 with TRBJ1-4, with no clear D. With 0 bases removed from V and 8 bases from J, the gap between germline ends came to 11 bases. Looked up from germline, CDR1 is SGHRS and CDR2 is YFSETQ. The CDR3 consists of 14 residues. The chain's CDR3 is CASSLESSREKLFF. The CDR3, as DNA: TGCGCCAGCAGCTTGGAATCTTCGCGGGAAAAACTGTTTTTT. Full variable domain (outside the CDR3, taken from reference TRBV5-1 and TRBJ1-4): KAGVTQTPRYLIKTRGQQVTLSCSPISGHRSVSWYQQTPGQGLQFLFEYFSETQRNKGNFPGRFSGRQFSNSRSEMNVSTLELGDSALYLCASSLESSREKLFFGSGTQLSVL.